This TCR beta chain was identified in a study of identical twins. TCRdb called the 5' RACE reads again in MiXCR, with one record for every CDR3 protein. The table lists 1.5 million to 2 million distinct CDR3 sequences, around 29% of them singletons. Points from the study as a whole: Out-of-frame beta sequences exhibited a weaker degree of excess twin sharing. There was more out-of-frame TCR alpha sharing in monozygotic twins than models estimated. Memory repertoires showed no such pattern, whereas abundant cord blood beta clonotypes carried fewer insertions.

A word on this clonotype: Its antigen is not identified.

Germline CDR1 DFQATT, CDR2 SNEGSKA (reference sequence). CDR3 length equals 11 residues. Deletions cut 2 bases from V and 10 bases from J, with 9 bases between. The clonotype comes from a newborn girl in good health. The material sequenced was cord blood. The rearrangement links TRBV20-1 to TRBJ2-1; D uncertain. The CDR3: CSARIKYEQFF. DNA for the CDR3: TGCAGTGCTAGAATTAAGTACGAGCAGTTCTTC.